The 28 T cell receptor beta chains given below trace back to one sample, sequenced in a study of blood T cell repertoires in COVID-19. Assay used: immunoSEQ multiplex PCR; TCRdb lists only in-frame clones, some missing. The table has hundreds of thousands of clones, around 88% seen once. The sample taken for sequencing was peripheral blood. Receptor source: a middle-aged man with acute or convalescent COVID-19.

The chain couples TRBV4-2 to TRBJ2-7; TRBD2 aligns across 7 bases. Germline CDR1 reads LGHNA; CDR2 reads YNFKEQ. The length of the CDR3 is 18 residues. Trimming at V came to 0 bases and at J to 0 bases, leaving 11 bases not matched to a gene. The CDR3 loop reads CASSQDLGGGANSYEQYF. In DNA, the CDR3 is TGTGCCAGCAGCCAAGATCTGGGGGGAGGGGCGAACTCCTACGAGCAGTACTTC.

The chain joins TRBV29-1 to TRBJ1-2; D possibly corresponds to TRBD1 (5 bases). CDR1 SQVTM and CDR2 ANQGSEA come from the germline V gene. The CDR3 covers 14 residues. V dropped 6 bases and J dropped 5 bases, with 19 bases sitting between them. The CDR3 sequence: CSVISTGVAYGYTF. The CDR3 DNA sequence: TGCAGCGTCATATCTACAGGAGTAGCTTATGGCTACACCTTC.

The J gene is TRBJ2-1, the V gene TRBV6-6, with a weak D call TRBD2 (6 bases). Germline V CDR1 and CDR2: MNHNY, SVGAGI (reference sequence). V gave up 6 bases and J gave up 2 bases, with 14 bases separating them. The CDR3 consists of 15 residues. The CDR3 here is CASSPRGTPYNEQFF. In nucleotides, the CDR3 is TGTGCCAGCAGCCCCCGGGGGACGCCCTACAATGAGCAGTTCTTC.

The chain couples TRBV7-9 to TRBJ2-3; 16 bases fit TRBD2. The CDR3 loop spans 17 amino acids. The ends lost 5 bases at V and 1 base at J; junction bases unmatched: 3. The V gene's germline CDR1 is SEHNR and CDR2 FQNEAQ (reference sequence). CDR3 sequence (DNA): TGTGCCAGCAGCCGCGGGACTAGCGGGGGGGGCACAGATACGCAGTATTTT. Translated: CASSRGTSGGGTDTQYF. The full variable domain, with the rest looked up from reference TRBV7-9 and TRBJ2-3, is DTGVSQNPRHKITKRGQNVTFRCDPISEHNRLYWYRQTLGQGPEFLTYFQNEAQLEKSRLLSDRFSAERPKGSFSTLEIQRTEQGDSAMYLCASSRGTSGGGTDTQYFGPGTRLTVL.

Here the CDR3 reads CASTPGSGGAGYAGELFF. CDR3 nucleotides: TGCGCCAGCACCCCCGGAAGCGGGGGGGCCGGGTACGCCGGGGAGCTGTTTTTT. V gene TRBV5-1 combines with J gene TRBJ2-2; 10 positions match TRBD2. Germline V gives CDR1 SGHRS, CDR2 YFSETQ. V dropped 6 bases and J dropped 6; count of bases not matched to a gene: 17. The CDR3 length is 18 residues.

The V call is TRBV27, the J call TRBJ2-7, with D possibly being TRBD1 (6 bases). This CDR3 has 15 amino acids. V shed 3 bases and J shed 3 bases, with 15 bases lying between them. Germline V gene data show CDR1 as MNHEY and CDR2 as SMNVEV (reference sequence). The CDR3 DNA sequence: TGTGCCAGCAGTTTTTTTGTAGGGACAAACTACGAGCAGTACTTC. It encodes CASSFFVGTNYEQYF.

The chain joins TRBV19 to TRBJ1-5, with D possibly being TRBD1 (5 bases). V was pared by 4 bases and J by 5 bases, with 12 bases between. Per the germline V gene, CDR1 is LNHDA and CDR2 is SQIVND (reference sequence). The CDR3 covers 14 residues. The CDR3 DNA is TGTGCCAGTAGTAAAGGCAGGGAGGATCAGCCCCAGCATTTT. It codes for CASSKGREDQPQHF.

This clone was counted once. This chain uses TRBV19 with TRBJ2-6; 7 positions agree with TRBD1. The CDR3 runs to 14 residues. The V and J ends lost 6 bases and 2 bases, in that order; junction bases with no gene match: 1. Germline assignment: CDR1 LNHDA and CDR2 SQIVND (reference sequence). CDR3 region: CASRQGAGANVLTF. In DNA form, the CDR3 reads TGTGCCAGTAGGCAGGGGGCTGGGGCCAACGTCCTGACTTTC.

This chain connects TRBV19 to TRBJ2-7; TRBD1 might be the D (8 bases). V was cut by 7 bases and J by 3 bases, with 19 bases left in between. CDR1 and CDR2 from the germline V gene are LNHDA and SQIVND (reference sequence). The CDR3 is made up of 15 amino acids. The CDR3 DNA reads TGTGCCAGTACTGACGGACAGGGAGGGCGCTACGAGCAGTACTTC. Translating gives CASTDGQGGRYEQYF.

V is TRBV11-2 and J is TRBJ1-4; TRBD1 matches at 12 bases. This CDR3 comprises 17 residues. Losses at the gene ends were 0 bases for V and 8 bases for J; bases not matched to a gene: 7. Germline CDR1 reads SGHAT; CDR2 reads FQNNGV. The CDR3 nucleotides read TGTGCCAGCAGCTTAGATCTGGGGACAGGGGGCGAGGAAAAACTGTTTTTT. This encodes CASSLDLGTGGEEKLFF.

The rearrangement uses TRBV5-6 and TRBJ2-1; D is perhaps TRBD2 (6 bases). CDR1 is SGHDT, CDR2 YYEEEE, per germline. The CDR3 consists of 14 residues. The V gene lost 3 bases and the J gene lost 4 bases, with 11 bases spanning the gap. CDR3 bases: TGTGCCAGCAGCTGGCGGGGCCTGTACAATGAGCAGTTCTTC. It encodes CASSWRGLYNEQFF.

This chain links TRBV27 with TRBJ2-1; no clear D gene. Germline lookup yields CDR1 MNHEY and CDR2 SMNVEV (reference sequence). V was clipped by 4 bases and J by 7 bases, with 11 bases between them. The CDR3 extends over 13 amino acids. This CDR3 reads CASSSHSRNEQFF. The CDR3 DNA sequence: TGTGCCAGCAGTTCCCACTCCCGGAATGAGCAGTTCTTC.

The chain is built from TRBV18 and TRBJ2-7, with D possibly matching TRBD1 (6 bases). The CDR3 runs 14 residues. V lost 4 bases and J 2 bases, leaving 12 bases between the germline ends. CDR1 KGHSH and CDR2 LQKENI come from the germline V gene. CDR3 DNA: TGTGCCAGCTCACTTTCCACAGGGCCCTACGAGCAGTACTTC. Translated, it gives CASSLSTGPYEQYF.

CDR3 region: CASSHSGSPLHF. The DNA of the CDR3 is TGTGCCAGCAGCCACAGTGGATCACCCCTCCACTTT. The J gene is TRBJ1-6, the V gene TRBV7-8; the D is unclear. The CDR3 extends over 12 amino acids. CDR1 is SGHVS, CDR2 FQNEAQ, per germline. The V and J ends lost 5 bases and 10 bases respectively, with 9 bases between them.

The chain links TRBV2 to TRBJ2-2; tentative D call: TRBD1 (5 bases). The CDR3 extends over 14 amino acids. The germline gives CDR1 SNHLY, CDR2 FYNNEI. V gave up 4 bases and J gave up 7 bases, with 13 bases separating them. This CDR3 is CASSGQGFGGELFF. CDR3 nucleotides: TGTGCCAGCAGTGGGCAGGGTTTCGGCGGGGAGCTGTTTTTT.

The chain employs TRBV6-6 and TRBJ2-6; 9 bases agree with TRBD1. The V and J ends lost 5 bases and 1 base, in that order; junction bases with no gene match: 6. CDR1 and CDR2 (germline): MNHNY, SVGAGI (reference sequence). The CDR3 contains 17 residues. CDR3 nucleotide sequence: TGTGCCAGCAGTCCCAGACAGGGGGGATCTGGGGCCAACGTCCTGACTTTC. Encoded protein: CASSPRQGGSGANVLTF.

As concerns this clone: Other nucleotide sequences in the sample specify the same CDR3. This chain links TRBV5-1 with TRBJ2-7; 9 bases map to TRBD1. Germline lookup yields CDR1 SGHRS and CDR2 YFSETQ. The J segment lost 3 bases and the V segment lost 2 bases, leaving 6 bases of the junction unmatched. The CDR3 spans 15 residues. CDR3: CASSFGTGTFYEQYF. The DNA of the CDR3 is TGCGCCAGCAGCTTCGGGACAGGGACTTTCTACGAGCAGTACTTC.

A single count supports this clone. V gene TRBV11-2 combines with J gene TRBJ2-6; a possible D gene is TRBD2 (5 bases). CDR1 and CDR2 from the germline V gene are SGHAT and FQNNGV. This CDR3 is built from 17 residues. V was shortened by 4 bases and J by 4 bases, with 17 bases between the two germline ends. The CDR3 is CASSSLLGRAGANVLTF. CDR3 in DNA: TGTGCCAGCAGCTCCCTGCTCGGGCGGGCGGGGGCCAACGTCCTGACTTTC.

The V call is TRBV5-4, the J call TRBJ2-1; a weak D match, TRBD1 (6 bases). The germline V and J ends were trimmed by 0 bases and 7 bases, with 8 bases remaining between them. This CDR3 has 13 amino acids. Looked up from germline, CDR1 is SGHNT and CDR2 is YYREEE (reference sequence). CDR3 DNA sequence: TGTGCCAGCAGCTTGGTTCAGGGGAATGAGCAGTTCTTC. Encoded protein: CASSLVQGNEQFF.

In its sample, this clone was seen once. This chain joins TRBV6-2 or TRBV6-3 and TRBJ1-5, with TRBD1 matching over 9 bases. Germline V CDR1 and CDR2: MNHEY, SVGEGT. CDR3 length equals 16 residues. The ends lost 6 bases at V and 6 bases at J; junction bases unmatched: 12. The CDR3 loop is CASSPTYRGRGQPQHF. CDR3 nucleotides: TGTGCCAGCAGCCCTACTTACAGGGGGCGAGGTCAGCCCCAGCATTTT.

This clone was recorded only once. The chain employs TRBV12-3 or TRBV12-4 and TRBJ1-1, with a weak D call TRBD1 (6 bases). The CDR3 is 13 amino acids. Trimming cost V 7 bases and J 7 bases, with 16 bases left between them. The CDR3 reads CASTLGGWGEAFF. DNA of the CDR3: TGTGCCAGCACCTTAGGGGGTTGGGGTGAAGCTTTCTTT.

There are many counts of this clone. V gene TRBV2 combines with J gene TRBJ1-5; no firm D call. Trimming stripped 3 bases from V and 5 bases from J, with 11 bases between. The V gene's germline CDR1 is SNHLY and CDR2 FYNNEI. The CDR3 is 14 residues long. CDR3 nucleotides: TGTGCCAGCAGTGAGGGTTCAGGTTATCAGCCCCAGCATTTT. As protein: CASSEGSGYQPQHF.

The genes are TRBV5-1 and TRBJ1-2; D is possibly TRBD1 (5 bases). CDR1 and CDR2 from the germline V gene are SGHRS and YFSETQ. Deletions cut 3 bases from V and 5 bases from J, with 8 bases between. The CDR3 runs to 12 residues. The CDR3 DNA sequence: TGCGCCAGCAGCTCAGACAGATATGGCTACACCTTC. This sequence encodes CASSSDRYGYTF.

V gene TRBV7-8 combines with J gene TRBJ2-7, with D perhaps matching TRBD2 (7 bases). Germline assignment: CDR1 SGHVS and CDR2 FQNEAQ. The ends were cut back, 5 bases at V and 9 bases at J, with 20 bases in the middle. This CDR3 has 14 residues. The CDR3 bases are TGTGCCAGCAGCATCAAAGGGGGGGCATCTGGGCAGTACTTC. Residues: CASSIKGGASGQYF.

CDR3 sequence: CASRRGNEQFF. Written as DNA, the CDR3 is TGTGCCAGCAGACGGGGGAATGAGCAGTTCTTC. The chain links TRBV12-3 or TRBV12-4 to TRBJ2-1, with a weak D call TRBD2 (6 bases). V shed 6 bases and J shed 7 bases, with 7 bases lying between them. This CDR3 has 11 residues.

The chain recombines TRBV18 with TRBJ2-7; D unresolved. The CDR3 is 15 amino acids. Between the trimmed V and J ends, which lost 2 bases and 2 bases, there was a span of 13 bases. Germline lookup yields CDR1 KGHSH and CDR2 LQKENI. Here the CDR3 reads CASSPGQTPTYEQYF. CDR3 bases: TGTGCCAGCTCACCAGGTCAGACACCGACCTACGAGCAGTACTTC. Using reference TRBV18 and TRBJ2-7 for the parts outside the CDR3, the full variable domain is NAGVMQNPRHLVRRRGQEARLRCSPMKGHSHVYWYRQLPEEGLKFMVYLQKENIIDESGMPKERFSAEFPKEGPSILRIQQVVRGDSAAYFCASSPGQTPTYEQYFGPGTRLTVT.

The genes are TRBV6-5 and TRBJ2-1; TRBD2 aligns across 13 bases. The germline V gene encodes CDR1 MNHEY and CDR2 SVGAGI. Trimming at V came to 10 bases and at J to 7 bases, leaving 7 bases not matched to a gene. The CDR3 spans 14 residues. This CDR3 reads CATRTSGGGNEQFF. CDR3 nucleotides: TGTGCCACCAGGACTAGCGGGGGTGGGAATGAGCAGTTCTTC.

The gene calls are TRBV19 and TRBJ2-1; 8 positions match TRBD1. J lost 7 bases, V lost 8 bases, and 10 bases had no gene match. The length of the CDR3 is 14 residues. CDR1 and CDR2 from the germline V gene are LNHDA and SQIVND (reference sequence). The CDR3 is CASDQGRGLNEQFF. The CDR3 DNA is TGTGCCAGTGATCAGGGCAGGGGGCTTAATGAGCAGTTCTTC.